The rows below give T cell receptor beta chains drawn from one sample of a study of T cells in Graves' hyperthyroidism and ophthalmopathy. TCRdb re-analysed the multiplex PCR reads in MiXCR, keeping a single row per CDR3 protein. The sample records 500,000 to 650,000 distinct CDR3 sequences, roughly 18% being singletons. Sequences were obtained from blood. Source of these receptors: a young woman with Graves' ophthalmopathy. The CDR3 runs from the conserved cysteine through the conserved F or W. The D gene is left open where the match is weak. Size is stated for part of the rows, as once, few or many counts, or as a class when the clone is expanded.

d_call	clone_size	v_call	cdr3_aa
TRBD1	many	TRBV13	CASSSGTGDYNEQFF
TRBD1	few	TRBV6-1	CASRAPGTEVNSPLHF
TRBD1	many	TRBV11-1	CASSFPGQGKYNEQFF
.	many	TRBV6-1	CASSPLGENTEAFF
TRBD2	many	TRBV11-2	CASRPGTTILTDTQYF
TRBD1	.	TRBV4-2	CASSQEIRTGKTSTDTQYF
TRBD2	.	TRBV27	CASRRGLAGVHEQYF
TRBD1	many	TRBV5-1	CASNPGQSTDTQYF
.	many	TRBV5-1	CASSLETTHPEKLFF
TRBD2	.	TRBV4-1	CASSQSEWLAGGPGDTQYF
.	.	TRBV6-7	CASSSGRGNQPQHF
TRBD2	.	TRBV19	CASSTQLAGDRNEQFF
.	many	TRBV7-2	CASSAYTEAFF
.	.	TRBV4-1	CASSQDSYTQYF
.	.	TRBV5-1	CASSQGADTIYF
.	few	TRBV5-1	CASSFDGTYEQYF
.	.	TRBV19	CASSITGTRANEQFF
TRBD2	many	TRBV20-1	CSAIGALADSYEQYF
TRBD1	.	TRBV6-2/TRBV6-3	CASSSPRTGNGDGYTF
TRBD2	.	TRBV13	CASSLVSSGSTDTQYF
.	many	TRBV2	CASSDDLYGYTF
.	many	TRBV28	CASSLSSTENTEAFF
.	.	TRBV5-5	CASSRTTGGTGELFF
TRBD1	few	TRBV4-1	CASSQDPLGTGERGEQYF
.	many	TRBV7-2	CASSLVGTYEQYF
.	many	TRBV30	CAWSPGAGNQPQHF
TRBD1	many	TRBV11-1	CASSPNRGGGYEQYF
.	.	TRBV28	CASRGLPDSNQPQHF
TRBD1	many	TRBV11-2	CASDLGGQGYTEAFF
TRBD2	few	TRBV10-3	CAISPGLAGIMGETQYF
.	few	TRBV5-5	CASSVLLALPYTGELFF
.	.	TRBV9	CASSRTGDFSYGYTF
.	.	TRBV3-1	CASSQVGLGNTIYF
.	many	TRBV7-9	CASSFISYEQYF
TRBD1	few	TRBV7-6	CASSLDFTGDGTQYF
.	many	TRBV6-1	CASSEGPGGNEQFF
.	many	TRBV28	CASSFHRYEQYF
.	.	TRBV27	CASSSDRRGEKLFF
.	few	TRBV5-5	CASSLPRNEKLFF
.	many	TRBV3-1	CASSQDGWEQYF
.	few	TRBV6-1	CASSEPGQNPGDEQFF
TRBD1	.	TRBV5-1	CASSRDGTAIYEQYF
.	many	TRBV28	CASSIGSFFYGYTF
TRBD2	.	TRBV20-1	CSANDWASGISNDEQFF
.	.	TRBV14	CASRQTANTGELFF
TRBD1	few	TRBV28	CASSSFNRGSTEAFF
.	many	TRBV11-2	CASSLVEGYEQYF
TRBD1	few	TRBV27	CASSTRGPGANVLTF
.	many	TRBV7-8	CASSLPQGSRDTDTQYF
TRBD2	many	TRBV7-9	CASSELAGGLSSYEQYF
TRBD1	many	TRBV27	CASSDRGTADGYTF
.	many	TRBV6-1	CASRNNYGYTF
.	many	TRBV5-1	CASSSTYRAANEKLFF
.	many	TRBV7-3	CASSPPGLYNSPLHF
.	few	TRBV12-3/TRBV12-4	CASSIRGKGNTEAFF
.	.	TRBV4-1	CASSPLTGIGNEKLFF
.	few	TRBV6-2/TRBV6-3	CASSLLVHNEQFF